The rows below give T cell receptor beta chains drawn from one sample of a study of shared clonotypes between healthy human individuals. Only in-frame clones appear in the TCRdb table, and some are missing; sequencing was by immunoSEQ multiplex PCR. Of some 2.3 million clones in the sample, approximately 95% were seen once. The sequenced material came from naive CD4+ T cells from PBMCs. These receptors originate from a man aged 18 to 29 in good health. Some clones in this sample may be carry-over from other donors' samples. CDR3s include the opening cysteine and the closing phenylalanine or tryptophan. The D gene is left open where the match is weak. Size values are once, few and many counts, or a class for expanded clones, and some rows have none.

>TRBV27|.|.|TRBJ1-1
CASSPRVGRTEAFF
TGTGCCAGCAGTCCCCGTGTGGGAAGGACTGAAGCTTTCTTT
>TRBV30|TRBD2|.|TRBJ2-5
CAWKHGTSGRTQETQYF
TGTGCCTGGAAACACGGGACTAGCGGGAGGACCCAAGAGACCCAGTACTTC
>TRBV4-2|.|.|TRBJ2-1
CASSPRRPNGDEQFF
TGTGCCAGCAGCCCCCGCCGGCCTAACGGCGATGAGCAGTTCTTC
>TRBV9|.|.|TRBJ1-5
CASGTGLGNQPQHF
TGTGCCAGCGGAACAGGGTTGGGTAATCAGCCCCAGCATTTT
>TRBV27|.|.|TRBJ1-4
CASSPLSRGREKLFF
TGTGCCAGCAGTCCCCTCTCCCGGGGGCGTGAAAAACTGTTTTTT
>TRBV5-4|.|.|TRBJ2-1
CASSLVVAGLGGYEQFF
TGTGCCAGCAGCTTAGTTGTGGCGGGACTTGGGGGGTATGAGCAGTTCTTC
>TRBV6-6|.|.|TRBJ2-7
CASSVVDGEWSYEQYF
TGTGCCAGCAGTGTCGTCGATGGGGAGTGGTCCTACGAGCAGTACTTC
>TRBV7-9|.|once|TRBJ1-2
CASSLKGDYGYTF
TGTGCCAGCAGCTTAAAAGGGGACTATGGCTACACCTTC
>TRBV18|.|.|TRBJ1-5
CASSPGVFRPQHF
TGTGCCAGCTCACCGGGTGTTTTCAGGCCCCAGCATTTT
>TRBV18|.|.|TRBJ2-7
CASSAGLLQYEQYF
TGTGCCAGCTCGGCGGGACTCCTTCAATACGAGCAGTACTTC
>TRBV5-1|TRBD2|.|TRBJ2-2
CASSISGRAKTRTGELFF
TGCGCCAGCAGCATAAGCGGGAGGGCCAAGACGAGGACCGGGGAGCTGTTTTTT
>TRBV4-1|.|once|TRBJ2-3
CASSPWLGSSDTQYF
TGCGCCAGCAGCCCGTGGCTAGGAAGCTCAGATACGCAGTATTTT
>TRBV29-1|TRBD1|.|TRBJ1-1
CSFETGGLNTEAFF
TGCAGCTTCGAGACAGGGGGGTTGAACACTGAAGCTTTCTTT
>TRBV4-2|TRBD2|.|TRBJ2-3
CASSQKASGGTDTQYF
TGTGCCAGCAGCCAAAAGGCTAGCGGAGGAACAGATACGCAGTATTTT
>TRBV10-3|.|.|TRBJ1-2
CAISANRDMGHGYTF
TGTGCCATCAGTGCAAACCGGGACATGGGTCATGGCTACACCTTC
>TRBV7-9|TRBD1|.|TRBJ1-2
CASSLAPGQEFVVYGYTF
TGTGCCAGCAGCTTAGCCCCTGGACAGGAATTTGTAGTATATGGCTACACCTTC
>TRBV5-1|TRBD2|.|TRBJ2-3
CASNLQPGGSDTQYF
TGCGCCAGCAACCTCCAGCCGGGGGGTTCAGATACGCAGTATTTT
>TRBV7-7|.|.|TRBJ1-2
CASGSESKGYTF
TGTGCCAGCGGATCCGAGAGCAAGGGCTACACCTTC
>TRBV5-1|.|.|TRBJ2-2
CASSPGGGDTGELFF
TGCGCCAGCAGCCCCGGAGGGGGGGACACCGGGGAGCTGTTTTTT
>TRBV12-5|.|.|TRBJ1-1
CASGLSVSEAFF
TGTGCTAGTGGTTTGTCGGTTTCTGAAGCTTTCTTT
>TRBV28|TRBD2|.|TRBJ2-7
CASSPIAGGTGHEQYF
TGTGCCAGCAGTCCAATAGCGGGAGGTACCGGCCACGAGCAGTACTTC
>TRBV7-9|TRBD2|once|TRBJ2-2
CASSLLAGGGTGELFF
TGTGCCAGCAGCCTACTAGCGGGAGGTGGCACCGGGGAGCTGTTTTTT
>TRBV5-1|.|.|TRBJ2-1
CASSLSGSGNEQFF
TGCGCCAGCAGCTTGAGTGGGTCTGGGAATGAGCAGTTCTTC